The clone carrying this TCR beta chain was recorded once. Thawed, overnight-rested PBMC were stained with GMM-loaded CD1B tetramer, viability dye and anti-CD3, then sorted. The CD1B tetramers carried C32 glucose monomycolate purified from Rhodococcus equi. No alpha-beta pairing information exists for these sequences. The method was immunoSEQ multiplex PCR; TCRdb's version includes in-frame clones alone and lacks a portion of them. The sample includes 55,000 to 65,000 clones, about 86% of them seen just once. These data come from a study of T cells in tuberculosis. V was pared by 4 bases and J by 3 bases, with 8 bases of the junction left unmatched. The CDR3 totals 16 residues. Germline V gives CDR1 LGHNA, CDR2 YNFKEQ.

The sequenced sample was CD1b-GMM tetramer-negative cells sorted from PBMCs. The receptor's source is an adult woman with latent tuberculosis. The chain joins TRBV4-2 to TRBJ2-1; 8 bases align to TRBD2. The CDR3, as DNA: TGTGCCAGCAGCCCTGAAGCGGGAGCGATCTACAATGAGCAGTTCTTC. It encodes CASSPEAGAIYNEQFF.